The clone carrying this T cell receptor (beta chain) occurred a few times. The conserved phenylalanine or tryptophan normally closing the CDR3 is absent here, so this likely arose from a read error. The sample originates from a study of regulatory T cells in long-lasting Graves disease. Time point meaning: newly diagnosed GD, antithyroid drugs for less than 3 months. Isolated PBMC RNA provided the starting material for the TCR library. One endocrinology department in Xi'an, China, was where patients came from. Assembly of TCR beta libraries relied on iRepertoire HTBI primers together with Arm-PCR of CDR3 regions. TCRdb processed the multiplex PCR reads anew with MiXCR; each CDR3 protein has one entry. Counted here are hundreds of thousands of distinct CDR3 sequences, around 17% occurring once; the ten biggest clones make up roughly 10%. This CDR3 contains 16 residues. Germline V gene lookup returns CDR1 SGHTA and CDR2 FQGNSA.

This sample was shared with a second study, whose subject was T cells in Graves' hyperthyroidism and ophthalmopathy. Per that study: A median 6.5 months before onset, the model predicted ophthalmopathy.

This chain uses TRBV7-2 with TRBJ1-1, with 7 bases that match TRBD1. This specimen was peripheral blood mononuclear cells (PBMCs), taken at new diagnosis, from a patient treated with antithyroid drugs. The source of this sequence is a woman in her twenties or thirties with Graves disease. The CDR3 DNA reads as TGTGCCAGCAGACTCGAGGTGACAGGGCCGAACATTGAAGCTTTCCTT. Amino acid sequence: CASRLEVTGPNIEAFL.